Each of the 12 T cell receptor beta chains below was sequenced from the same sample in a study of response to subunit inactivated influenza vaccine. Each CDR3 protein is one row after TCRdb ran MiXCR on the RT-PCR reads. The sample carries around 500,000 distinct CDR3 sequences, approximately 9.9% recorded once. Sequencing used PBMCs from blood, obtained 35 to 45 days after vaccination. These receptors were taken from a man in his fifties who received an inactivated influenza vaccine.

In its sample, this clonotype was seen a few times. This sequence joins TRBV4-1 and TRBJ2-7; 7 nucleotides line up with TRBD1. The CDR3 spans 13 residues. CDR1 MGHRA and CDR2 YSYEKL come from the germline V gene. V dropped 3 bases and J dropped 3; count of bases not matched to a gene: 2. This CDR3 reads CASSQRDSYEQYF. The CDR3 DNA sequence: TGCGCCAGCAGCCAGAGGGACAGCTACGAGCAGTACTTC.

The V and J genes are TRBV11-3 and TRBJ2-1, with D unclear. The CDR3 consists of 12 residues. The V gene's germline CDR1 is SGHNT and CDR2 YENEEA. Trimming removed 5 bases at V and 5 bases at J, with 7 bases between. The CDR3 here is CASSRVDNEQFF. The CDR3 bases are TGTGCCAGCAGCCGGGTTGACAATGAGCAGTTCTTC.

V and J are TRBV6-5 and TRBJ1-6, with D unclear. This CDR3 is 14 amino acids long. V was cut by 7 bases and J by 2 bases, with 9 bases left in between. The germline CDR1 and CDR2 sequences are MNHEY and SVGAGI. The CDR3 sequence: CASIRLPYNSPLHF. CDR3 DNA sequence: TGTGCCAGCATTAGGTTACCCTATAATTCACCCCTCCACTTT.

This clonotype was seen ten or more times. V gene TRBV7-6 combines with J gene TRBJ2-3; D gene ambiguous. The CDR3 is made up of 12 amino acids. V lost 5 bases to trimming and J lost 4 bases, with 7 bases between them. From germline, CDR1 is SGHVS and CDR2 FNYEAQ. The CDR3, as DNA: TGTGCCAGCAGCCGTCCAGCAGATACGCAGTATTTT. This gives the protein CASSRPADTQYF.

Here the CDR3 DNA reads TGTGCCAGCAGTGGACTCCCCGGGGACGGAGACTACGAGCAGTACTTC. Amino acids: CASSGLPGDGDYEQYF. This sequence joins TRBV25-1 and TRBJ2-7; D possibly matches TRBD1 or TRBD2 (5 bases each). The length of the CDR3 is 16 residues. V lost 4 bases and J 3 bases, leaving 19 bases between the germline ends. Germline loops: CDR1 MGHDK, CDR2 SYGVNS.

This clonotype was picked up a small number of times. The chain couples TRBV12-3 or TRBV12-4 to TRBJ2-7; D may be TRBD1 (5 bases). CDR3 length: 13 residues. V lost 3 bases and J lost 2, with 8 bases in between. The CDR3 DNA reads TGTGCCAGCAGTTTGACAGTTACCTACGAGCAGTACTTC. Translated, it gives CASSLTVTYEQYF.

This clonotype was counted at least ten times. The V and J genes are TRBV10-3 and TRBJ2-7, with 10 bases identical to TRBD2. CDR1 and CDR2 from the germline V gene are ENHRY and SYGVKD. The CDR3 length is 14 residues. V lost 7 bases to trimming and J lost 4 bases; unmatched junction nucleotides: 7. DNA for the CDR3: TGTGCCATCAAGAGCGGGAGGGGAGGGTACGAGCAGTACTTC. Translated, it gives CAIKSGRGGYEQYF.

This clonotype was seen a few times. The chain couples TRBV18 to TRBJ2-1; D perhaps matches TRBD2 (5 bases). Germline V gives CDR1 KGHSH, CDR2 LQKENI. This CDR3 has 17 amino acids. V lost 3 bases and J 0 bases, leaving 15 bases between the germline ends. The CDR3 reads CASSPPALSGSYNEQFF. The CDR3 DNA reads TGTGCCAGCTCACCCCCCGCCTTGAGCGGCTCCTACAATGAGCAGTTCTTC.

This clonotype was seen a handful of times. This rearrangement joins TRBV23-1 to TRBJ2-1; the D gene is possibly TRBD1 (5 bases). TRBV23-1 is filed as an ORF, its function uncertain. The CDR3 spans 17 residues. Trimming removed 7 bases from V and 8 bases from J, with 27 bases in between. Here the CDR3 reads CASITISMTTVGDEQFF. CDR3 in DNA: TGCGCCAGCATTACCATATCGATGACAACCGTAGGGGATGAGCAGTTCTTC.

The chain recombines TRBV12-3 or TRBV12-4 with TRBJ1-3; D unresolved. Trimming took 5 bases from V and 0 from J, leaving 11 bases between them. This CDR3 is built from 15 residues. The CDR3 DNA reads TGTGCCAGCAGTCGGGAGACTGGCTCTGGAAACACCATATATTTT. Translated, it gives CASSRETGSGNTIYF.

A few counts support this clonotype. The chain combines TRBV12-3 or TRBV12-4 with TRBJ1-1; 7 bases line up with TRBD1. CDR3 length: 12 residues. Losses at the gene ends were 7 bases for V and 4 bases for J; bases not matched to a gene: 3. DNA of the CDR3: TGTGCCAGCAAGCAGGGGGGCACTGAAGCTTTCTTT. This sequence encodes CASKQGGTEAFF.

The rearrangement uses TRBV4-3 and TRBJ1-6; TRBD1 aligns across 7 bases. This CDR3 comprises 18 residues. V gave up 0 bases and J gave up 6 bases; unmatched junction bases: 11. The germline CDR1 and CDR2 sequences are LGHNA and YSLEER. The CDR3 nucleotides read TGCGCCAGCAGCCAAGATAGAGGCCAGGGGGGTTCTAATTCACCCCTCCACTTT. Residues: CASSQDRGQGGSNSPLHF.